What follows are 26 T cell receptor beta chains derived from one specimen sequenced in a study of regulatory dendritic cells for organ transplantation. No antigens are known for them. Allogeneic regulatory or mature dendritic cells were co-cultured for 5 days with CFSE-labeled sorted T cells at 1:10. Sequenced by immunoSEQ multiplex PCR; TCRdb stores in-frame clones only, minus some. The top ten clones hold 3% to 4% of a sample with several thousand clones, about 70% of them seen once. Sequencing was performed on memory CD4+ T cells from blood cultured with dendritic cells. The subset: CD45RO+ memory T cells. The receptors were gathered from a human donor in good health.

This clone was detected only a few times. The chain is built from TRBV19 and TRBJ2-1, with 9 bases matching TRBD1. The CDR3 length is 19 residues. The germline CDR1 and CDR2 sequences are LNHDA and SQIVND (reference sequence). V lost 7 bases, J lost 2 bases, and 18 bases stayed unmatched. CDR3 coding DNA: TGTGCCAGTAAGAGTACAGGGGGCAAGAATGTAAGGCCCTACAATGAGCAGTTCTTC. Protein sequence: CASKSTGGKNVRPYNEQFF.

The chain joins TRBV5-1 to TRBJ2-1, with 12 positions matching TRBD1. V lost 0 bases, J lost 8 bases, and 6 bases stayed unmatched. In germline, CDR1 is SGHRS, CDR2 YFSETQ. CDR3 length equals 16 residues. The CDR3 DNA reads as TGCGCCAGCAGCTTGGAGGGACAGGGGGCGGGATATGAGCAGTTCTTC. Encoded protein: CASSLEGQGAGYEQFF.

The sample holds a few counts of this clone. The chain joins TRBV2 to TRBJ1-5; TRBD1 matches 8 bases. V lost 6 bases to trimming and J lost 2 bases; unmatched junction nucleotides: 3. This CDR3 spans 14 amino acids. From germline, CDR1 is SNHLY and CDR2 FYNNEI. The DNA of the CDR3 is TGTGCCAGCAGACCGGACAGGGGCAATCAGCCCCAGCATTTT. Translating it yields CASRPDRGNQPQHF. The complete variable domain, with remaining parts taken from reference TRBV2 and TRBJ1-5, reads EPEVTQTPSHQVTQMGQEVILRCVPISNHLYFYWYRQILGQKVEFLVSFYNNEISEKSEIFDDQFSVERPDGSNFTLKIRSTKLEDSAMYFCASRPDRGNQPQHFGDGTRLSIL.

This clone has a handful of counts. The gene calls are TRBV13 and TRBJ2-1; TRBD2 aligns across 8 bases. The V gene's germline CDR1 is PRHDT and CDR2 FYEKMQ (reference sequence). Trimming took 2 bases from V and 10 from J; bases not matched to a gene: 4. The CDR3 covers 13 residues. In DNA, the CDR3 is TGTGCCAGCAGCTTATGGAGCGGGAGAGAGCAGTTCTTC. Translated, it gives CASSLWSGREQFF. The full variable domain, in which reference TRBV13 and TRBJ2-1 provide the parts outside the CDR3, is AAGVIQSPRHLIKEKRETATLKCYPIPRHDTVYWYQQGPGQDPQFLISFYEKMQSDKGSIPDRFSAQQFSDYHSELNMSSLELGDSALYFCASSLWSGREQFFGPGTRLTVL.

The chain uses TRBV9 and TRBJ1-3; TRBD1 agrees at 8 bases. Germline V gives CDR1 SGDLS, CDR2 YYNGEE. Trimming cost V 0 bases and J 2 bases; bases outside gene matches: 1. The CDR3 is 15 residues long. The CDR3 sequence: CASSVAQGAGNTIYF. The CDR3, as DNA: TGTGCCAGCAGCGTAGCACAGGGGGCTGGAAACACCATATATTTT.

V gene TRBV19 combines with J gene TRBJ2-2; 7 bases match TRBD1. V shed 7 bases and J 0 bases; nucleotides not matched to a gene: 5. The germline V gene has CDR1 LNHDA and CDR2 SQIVND (reference sequence). This CDR3 is 15 amino acids long. CDR3 loop: CASKPGTANTGELFF. The CDR3 bases are TGTGCCAGTAAACCCGGGACAGCGAACACCGGGGAGCTGTTTTTT.

The V call is TRBV2, the J call TRBJ2-7; TRBD2 matches 10 bases. CDR1 is SNHLY and CDR2 is FYNNEI in the germline V gene. With 9 bases clipped from V and 8 bases from J, the junction kept 13 bases outside the gene matches. This CDR3 has 14 residues. CDR3 in DNA: TGTGCCAGTCAATCTAGCGGGGGCCACTTGAAGCAGTACTTC. Translated: CASQSSGGHLKQYF.

This clone is medium-sized by share. V usage is TRBV7-9 and J usage is TRBJ2-1, with 8 bases matching TRBD2. V shed 5 bases and J 6 bases; nucleotides not matched to a gene: 6. The CDR3 sequence is 14 residues long. The germline V gene has CDR1 SEHNR and CDR2 FQNEAQ (reference sequence). In nucleotides, the CDR3 is TGTGCCAGCAGCGACGGGGCGGGAGGCAATGAGCAGTTCTTC. Translation: CASSDGAGGNEQFF.

This clone was seen only a few times. The J gene is TRBJ1-2, the V gene TRBV6-1; no definite D call. CDR3 length equals 14 residues. V lost 6 bases and J lost 2, with 13 bases in between. CDR1 and CDR2 from the germline V gene are MNHNS and SASEGT. DNA of the CDR3: TGTGCCAGCAGAGAAAGACTGGTGAACTATGGCTACACCTTC. Its protein product is CASRERLVNYGYTF.

The gene calls are TRBV5-1 and TRBJ2-1; 7 nucleotides align to TRBD1. Germline V gives CDR1 SGHRS, CDR2 YFSETQ. The CDR3 sequence is 16 residues long. V trimming: 3 bases; J trimming: 9 bases; junction bases outside the gene matches: 15. The CDR3 sequence: CASSSDLGGAGGEQFF. The DNA of the CDR3 is TGCGCCAGCAGCTCCGACCTAGGGGGCGCCGGTGGTGAGCAGTTCTTC.

J is TRBJ2-1 and V is TRBV18; TRBD2 matches 7 bases. Germline trimming cut 3 bases from V and 8 bases from J; bases unmatched to any gene: 7. Germline V gene lookup returns CDR1 KGHSH and CDR2 LQKENI. The CDR3 consists of 14 residues. CDR3 nucleotides: TGTGCCAGCTCACCTTTTACTAGCGACGATGAGCAGTTCTTC. Translated, it gives CASSPFTSDDEQFF. Together with reference TRBV18 and TRBJ2-1, the CDR3 gives the full variable domain: NAGVMQNPRHLVRRRGQEARLRCSPMKGHSHVYWYRQLPEEGLKFMVYLQKENIIDESGMPKERFSAEFPKEGPSILRIQQVVRGDSAAYFCASSPFTSDDEQFFGPGTRLTVL.

The rearrangement links TRBV6-5 to TRBJ1-1; no clear D gene. The CDR3 runs to 14 residues. Trimming shortened V by 0 bases and J by 1 base, and 6 bases separated the two germline ends. Germline-derived CDR1 and CDR2 are MNHEY and SVGAGI. CDR3 region: CASSYSKANTEAFF. The CDR3, as DNA: TGTGCCAGCAGTTACTCGAAAGCGAACACTGAAGCTTTCTTT.

V is TRBV19 and J is TRBJ1-2; D is unresolved. Germline lookup yields CDR1 LNHDA and CDR2 SQIVND (reference sequence). The CDR3 consists of 12 residues. The V and J ends lost 2 bases and 7 bases respectively, with 8 bases between them. In nucleotides, the CDR3 is TGTGCCAGTAGTATACGGTCATCTGGCTACACCTTC. This codes for CASSIRSSGYTF.

The genes are TRBV27 and TRBJ1-1; maybe TRBD1 (6 bases). Looked up from germline, CDR1 is MNHEY and CDR2 is SMNVEV (reference sequence). The CDR3 runs 15 residues. V gave up 9 bases and J gave up 5 bases, with 22 bases separating them. CDR3 in amino acids: CASYPLGGYRTEAFF. The CDR3 nucleotides are TGTGCCAGTTACCCGTTAGGGGGTTACAGAACTGAAGCTTTCTTT.

The V call is TRBV7-2, the J call TRBJ1-2; D might be TRBD1 (6 bases). Germline CDR1 SGHTA, CDR2 FQGNSA. V gave up 2 bases and J gave up 8 bases, with 18 bases separating them. CDR3 length: 15 residues. As DNA, the CDR3 is TGTGCCAGCAGCTTAAACAGGGTGGAGTGGGGGGGCTACACCTTC. Translating it yields CASSLNRVEWGGYTF.

The count of this clone is one. This chain joins TRBV6-6 and TRBJ1-4; 7 nucleotides line up with TRBD1. The CDR3 totals 15 residues. The junction had 12 bases not matched to a gene; V was cut back by 7 bases and J by 7 bases. The germline gives CDR1 MNHNY, CDR2 SVGAGI (reference sequence). CDR3 nucleotides: TGTGCCAGCACCCTTGGACAGGCAGAGGGTGAAAAACTGTTTTTT. It is translated as CASTLGQAEGEKLFF.

DNA for the CDR3: TGCGCCAGCAGCCTCGGACAGGGTAAGGATCAGCCCCAGCATTTT. Translated, it gives CASSLGQGKDQPQHF. This chain connects TRBV5-1 to TRBJ1-5; 8 bases map to TRBD1. The V gene's germline CDR1 is SGHRS and CDR2 YFSETQ. The CDR3 consists of 15 residues. V shed 4 bases and J 5 bases; nucleotides not matched to a gene: 8.

V usage is TRBV10-3 and J usage is TRBJ2-2, with D maybe TRBD1 (5 bases). V shed 2 bases and J shed 1 base, with 5 bases lying between them. The CDR3 covers 14 residues. CDR1 is ENHRY, CDR2 SYGVKD, per germline. CDR3 amino acids: CAISEDRNTGELFF. Here the CDR3 DNA reads TGTGCCATCAGTGAGGACAGGAACACCGGGGAGCTGTTTTTT.

V and J are TRBV5-1 and TRBJ1-2, with TRBD1 as a possible D gene (5 bases). From germline, CDR1 is SGHRS and CDR2 YFSETQ. The CDR3 has 13 residues. V gave up 4 bases and J gave up 5 bases, with 12 bases separating them. The CDR3 coding sequence is TGCGCCAGCAGCAAGGGGTCGGCGTATGGCTACACCTTC. This sequence encodes CASSKGSAYGYTF. The complete variable domain, with remaining parts taken from reference TRBV5-1 and TRBJ1-2, reads KAGVTQTPRYLIKTRGQQVTLSCSPISGHRSVSWYQQTPGQGLQFLFEYFSETQRNKGNFPGRFSGRQFSNSRSEMNVSTLELGDSALYLCASSKGSAYGYTFGSGTRLTVV.

V usage is TRBV5-5 and J usage is TRBJ1-5; TRBD1 matches 7 bases. Germline CDR1 SGHKS, CDR2 YYEKEE (reference sequence). The V gene end was trimmed by 3 bases and the J gene end by 5 bases; junction bases not matched to a gene: 8. The CDR3 has 15 residues. CDR3 in amino acids: CASSYRQGGDQPQHF. Written as DNA, the CDR3 is TGTGCCAGCAGCTATAGACAGGGAGGAGATCAGCCCCAGCATTTT.

V gene TRBV5-1 combines with J gene TRBJ2-2; 13 positions match TRBD2. The CDR3 spans 17 residues. Looked up from germline, CDR1 is SGHRS and CDR2 is YFSETQ. With V trimmed by 4 bases and J by 4 bases, 7 bases remained unmatched. CDR3 nucleotide sequence: TGCGCCAGCAGCCCTACCGGGACTAGCGGGGTCACCGGGGAGCTGTTTTTT. This translates into CASSPTGTSGVTGELFF.

This chain connects TRBV18 to TRBJ2-7; 10 bases align to TRBD1. Germline trimming cut 3 bases from V and 1 base from J; bases unmatched to any gene: 6. The CDR3 extends over 16 amino acids. Looked up from germline, CDR1 is KGHSH and CDR2 is LQKENI. The DNA for the CDR3 is TGTGCCAGCTCACCCCAGCGACAGGGGGCTTCCTACGAGCAGTACTTC. This gives the protein CASSPQRQGASYEQYF.

The V and J genes are TRBV5-4 and TRBJ2-5, with 7 bases fitting TRBD2. J was trimmed by 4 bases and V by 0 bases; bases with no gene match: 3. CDR3 length: 14 amino acids. Germline CDR1 is SGHNT and CDR2 is YYREEE (reference sequence). CDR3 residues: CASSLAGTTETQYF. CDR3 DNA sequence: TGTGCCAGCAGCTTGGCTGGGACTACAGAGACCCAGTACTTC.

In this sample, this clone turned up a few times. The chain employs TRBV19 and TRBJ2-4; tentatively, D is TRBD1 (6 bases). The CDR3 extends over 14 amino acids. Between the trimmed V and J ends, which lost 8 bases and 3 bases, there was a span of 14 bases. Germline V gene data show CDR1 as LNHDA and CDR2 as SQIVND (reference sequence). The CDR3 sequence is CASGDPRGKNIQYF. The CDR3 DNA reads TGTGCCAGTGGGGATCCCAGGGGCAAAAACATTCAGTACTTC.

This chain connects TRBV6-5 to TRBJ2-7; 10 nucleotides agree with TRBD1. V lost 8 bases, J lost 5 bases, and 9 bases stayed unmatched. Per germline, CDR1 MNHEY and CDR2 SVGAGI. The CDR3 length is 14 residues. The CDR3 here is CASAAGQGYNEQYF. CDR3 nucleotide sequence: TGTGCCAGCGCGGCGGGACAGGGGTATAACGAGCAGTACTTC.

In nucleotides, the CDR3 is TGTGCCAGCAGCCCCCGGGGGGCAGGGCTAGGTGAAAAACTGTTTTTT. As protein: CASSPRGAGLGEKLFF. The chain has TRBV7-9 and TRBJ1-4; weak D call: TRBD1 (6 bases). CDR1 SEHNR and CDR2 FQNEAQ come from the germline V gene (reference sequence). Trimming stripped 5 bases from V and 7 bases from J, with 20 bases between. There are 16 residues in the CDR3.